Each of the 25 T cell receptor beta chains below was sequenced from the same sample in a study of CD4 T cells in relation to SARS-CoV-2 and coronaviruses listed by TCRdb under 2021. Library method: the immunoSEQ multiplex PCR assay. Held by TCRdb, this immuneACCESS table contains in-frame sequences only and omits some clones. Under half of the omission traces to an unresolved V gene where checked; the cause of the rest is unknown. This sample gives tens of thousands of clones in total; 60% to 80% of them show up just once. The ten largest make up roughly 22% of the sample. Antigens of these TCRs are unknown. The sample comprised memory CD4+ T cells from PBMCs, cultured in vitro. The cell subset or site label here, explained by the study, means: memory (non-naive) CD4+ T cells. The origin of the receptors is an adult with COVID-19.

This chain connects TRBV12-3 or TRBV12-4 to TRBJ2-7; D not resolved. The length of the CDR3 is 12 residues. Trimming removed 8 bases at V and 0 bases at J, with 8 bases between. CDR3 bases: TGTGCCAGCTGCGCTAGCTCCTACGAGCAGTACTTC. It yields the protein CASCASSYEQYF.

The CDR3 bases are TGCAGCGTCGAACAGGGAGACTCCTACGAGCAGTACTTC. Its translation: CSVEQGDSYEQYF. V usage is TRBV29-1 and J usage is TRBJ2-7, with a weak D call TRBD1 (6 bases). With 6 bases removed from V and 0 bases from J, the gap between germline ends came to 12 bases. The germline V gene has CDR1 SQVTM and CDR2 ANQGSEA. The CDR3 runs 13 residues.

The genes are TRBV7-3 and TRBJ1-5; 9 bases agree with TRBD1. The CDR3 contains 15 residues. The germline V gene encodes CDR1 SGHTA and CDR2 FQGTGA. With 5 bases clipped from V and 1 base from J, the junction kept 3 bases outside the gene matches. The CDR3 region has the DNA TGTGCCAGCAGCCCGGACAGGGGAAGCAATCAGCCCCAGCATTTT. Amino acids: CASSPDRGSNQPQHF.

The chain has TRBV11-2 and TRBJ2-2; tentative D call: TRBD2 (5 bases). The V and J ends lost 3 bases and 7 bases respectively, with 15 bases between them. There are 15 residues in the CDR3. From germline, CDR1 is SGHAT and CDR2 FQNNGV. The CDR3 loop is CASSFASPGLGELFF. The CDR3 DNA reads TGTGCCAGCAGCTTTGCCAGTCCCGGACTCGGGGAGCTGTTTTTT.

J is TRBJ2-2 and V is TRBV5-4; no definite D call. V was pared by 2 bases and J by 1 base, with 15 bases between. The CDR3 contains 17 residues. Germline-derived CDR1 and CDR2 are SGHNT and YYREEE (reference sequence). This chain's CDR3 is CASSFFPGGRNTGELFF. Written as DNA, the CDR3 is TGTGCCAGCAGCTTCTTCCCCGGCGGAAGGAACACCGGGGAGCTGTTTTTT. The complete variable domain, with remaining parts taken from reference TRBV5-4 and TRBJ2-2, reads ETGVTQSPTHLIKTRGQQVTLRCSSQSGHNTVSWYQQALGQGPQFIFQYYREEENGRGNFPPRFSGLQFPNYSSELNVNALELDDSALYLCASSFFPGGRNTGELFFGEGSRLTVL.

This sequence joins TRBV5-5 and TRBJ2-7; 8 nucleotides line up with TRBD1. This CDR3 is 17 amino acids long. Germline CDR1 reads SGHKS; CDR2 reads YYEKEE (reference sequence). V was clipped by 3 bases and J by 3 bases; unmatched bases: 14. The CDR3 spells CASSYGQGDFTRYEQYF. Written as DNA, the CDR3 is TGTGCCAGCAGCTACGGACAGGGAGATTTTACCCGCTACGAGCAGTACTTC.

The chain joins TRBV2 to TRBJ1-5; the match to TRBD1 covers 7 bases. After removal of 6 bases from V and 0 bases from J, the junction contained 5 bases not matched to a gene. CDR1 and CDR2 (germline): SNHLY, FYNNEI. The CDR3 length is 15 residues. The CDR3 here is CASSHRDSSNQPQHF. CDR3 nucleotide sequence: TGTGCCAGCAGCCACCGGGACAGTAGCAATCAGCCCCAGCATTTT.

This clone showed up just once. The J gene is TRBJ2-2, the V gene TRBV7-6; TRBD2 is a possible D gene (6 bases). V was cut by 1 base and J by 5 bases, with 14 bases left in between. CDR3 length equals 16 residues. Germline values: CDR1 SGHVS, CDR2 FNYEAQ. This chain's CDR3 is CASSLVRNGGTGELFF. CDR3 nucleotides: TGTGCCAGCAGCTTAGTAAGAAACGGAGGGACCGGGGAGCTGTTTTTT.

The V gene is TRBV19, the J gene TRBJ2-1, with a tentative D call TRBD2 (6 bases). This CDR3 spans 15 amino acids. Germline CDR1 reads LNHDA; CDR2 reads SQIVND (reference sequence). Trimming removed 2 bases from V and 6 bases from J, with 14 bases in between. CDR3: CASSISGGPGNEQFF. The CDR3 DNA is TGTGCCAGTAGTATAAGTGGAGGGCCTGGCAATGAGCAGTTCTTC.

This clone came up a few times. The V and J genes are TRBV27 and TRBJ2-1, with 11 positions matching TRBD2. Germline V lookup: CDR1 MNHEY, CDR2 SMNVEV (reference sequence). V shed 6 bases and J 2 bases; nucleotides not matched to a gene: 6. The CDR3 runs 16 residues. This chain's CDR3 is CASRSSGRRTYNEQFF. The CDR3 coding sequence is TGTGCCAGCAGATCTAGCGGGAGGAGGACCTACAATGAGCAGTTCTTC.

The chain recombines TRBV5-1 with TRBJ2-7; maybe TRBD1 (6 bases). From germline, CDR1 is SGHRS and CDR2 YFSETQ. V was trimmed by 3 bases and J by 6 bases, leaving 13 bases between them. The CDR3 covers 13 residues. The CDR3 nucleotides are TGCGCCAGCAGCTCAGGGGTGGAAAGCGAGCAGTACTTC. This encodes CASSSGVESEQYF.

J is TRBJ2-1 and V is TRBV30; D remains unclear. V was cut by 1 base and J by 3 bases, with 10 bases left in between. CDR3 size: 14 residues. Germline V gene data show CDR1 as GTSNPN and CDR2 as SVGIG (reference sequence). The CDR3 nucleotides are TGTGCCTGGAGTGGATCGATTCGCTACAATGAGCAGTTCTTC. Amino acid sequence: CAWSGSIRYNEQFF.

This clone was seen a few times. V is TRBV5-1 and J is TRBJ2-1; 16 nucleotides align to TRBD2. Germline trimming cut 2 bases from V and 0 bases from J; bases unmatched to any gene: 8. The CDR3 extends over 20 amino acids. Germline V gene data show CDR1 as SGHRS and CDR2 as YFSETQ. The CDR3 loop reads CASSLSKGTSGRASYNEQFF. CDR3 bases: TGCGCCAGCAGCTTATCAAAAGGGACTAGCGGGAGGGCCTCCTACAATGAGCAGTTCTTC.

The chain is built from TRBV5-6 and TRBJ1-5, with D unresolved. Per germline, CDR1 SGHDT and CDR2 YYEEEE. Deletions cut 0 bases from V and 2 bases from J, with 12 bases between. The CDR3 consists of 16 residues. CDR3 in DNA: TGTGCCAGCAGCTTGGCCGGGGTTTCTCGCAATCAGCCCCAGCATTTT. This sequence encodes CASSLAGVSRNQPQHF.

V is TRBV2 and J is TRBJ1-1; possible D gene TRBD1, 5 bases. V lost 9 bases, J lost 1 base, and 9 bases lay in between. This CDR3 region has 12 residues. Germline loops: CDR1 SNHLY, CDR2 FYNNEI. The CDR3 sequence: CARWDGNTEAFF. CDR3 nucleotides: TGTGCCAGATGGGACGGGAACACTGAAGCTTTCTTT.

This clone was counted a few times. The rearrangement links TRBV3-1 (or the pseudogene TRBV3-2) to TRBJ1-2; D gene ambiguous. The CDR3 contains 15 residues. Deletions cut 1 base from V and 4 bases from J, with 13 bases between. Germline V gene sequence: CDR1 LGHDT, CDR2 YNNKEL (reference sequence). CDR3 DNA: TGTGCCAGCAGCCAAGGAGTCCCAGGACCCTATGGCTACACCTTC. Translation: CASSQGVPGPYGYTF.

The table lists this clone with a count of one. This chain uses TRBV13 with TRBJ2-3, with D perhaps TRBD2 (5 bases). V gave up 5 bases and J gave up 5 bases, with 17 bases separating them. The CDR3 is 15 amino acids. Germline V gives CDR1 PRHDT, CDR2 FYEKMQ (reference sequence). The CDR3, as DNA: TGTGCCAGCAGCCCAGAGGTGGGAGTAGTAGATACGCAGTATTTT. This codes for CASSPEVGVVDTQYF.

This clone is labeled large (0.1 to 1%). The CDR3 is CASSTGGLAKNIQYF. In DNA, the CDR3 is TGTGCCAGCAGTACGGGGGGGCTAGCCAAAAACATTCAGTACTTC. The chain uses TRBV6-6 and TRBJ2-4, with 8 bases identical to TRBD2. This CDR3 has 15 residues. Trimming cost V 5 bases and J 0 bases; bases outside gene matches: 3. From germline, CDR1 is MNHNY and CDR2 SVGAGI (reference sequence).

The chain couples TRBV6-1 to TRBJ1-3, with D unclear. Trimming took off 1 base at V and 6 bases at J, with 1 base between the two ends. Germline V gene lookup returns CDR1 MNHNS and CDR2 SASEGT. The CDR3 runs 11 residues. The CDR3 region is CASSEVNTIYF. The CDR3 nucleotides read TGTGCCAGCAGTGAAGTAAACACCATATATTTT.

The chain joins TRBV6-2 or TRBV6-3 to TRBJ2-7; no reliable D call. This CDR3 comprises 12 residues. V lost 2 bases to trimming and J lost 6 bases, with 8 bases between them. Per germline, CDR1 MNHEY and CDR2 SVGEGT. In DNA, the CDR3 is TGTGCCAGCAGTTACAGCCCTGCCGAGCAGTACTTC. Residues: CASSYSPAEQYF.

This clone has just a few counts. V is TRBV7-8 and J is TRBJ2-7, with a tentative D call TRBD1 (5 bases). Trimming cost V 4 bases and J 0 bases, with 10 bases left between them. The germline gives CDR1 SGHVS, CDR2 FQNEAQ. There are 14 residues in the CDR3. The CDR3 region is CASSSRQTSYEQYF. The CDR3 coding sequence is TGTGCCAGCAGCTCCCGACAGACCTCCTACGAGCAGTACTTC.

The chain recombines TRBV7-2 with TRBJ1-3, with 8 bases that match TRBD1. Germline lookup yields CDR1 SGHTA and CDR2 FQGNSA. The CDR3 is made up of 17 amino acids. V shed 5 bases and J 2 bases; nucleotides not matched to a gene: 11. The CDR3 DNA is TGTGCCAGCAGCCCAAAACTCCAGACAGGGGCTGGAAACACCATATATTTT. It encodes CASSPKLQTGAGNTIYF.

The CDR3 loop is CASSPATDTQYF. CDR3 in DNA: TGTGCCAGCAGCCCCGCCACAGATACGCAGTATTTT. The V call is TRBV3-1 (or the pseudogene TRBV3-2), the J call TRBJ2-3; D remains unclear. Trimming left V 4 bases short and J 2 bases short, with 4 bases between. The CDR3 extends over 12 amino acids. Germline V gene sequence: CDR1 LGHDT, CDR2 YNNKEL (reference sequence).

The V gene is TRBV2, the J gene TRBJ2-7; the D call may be TRBD1 or TRBD2 (5 bases each). From germline, CDR1 is SNHLY and CDR2 FYNNEI. This CDR3 is built from 14 residues. Trimming removed 4 bases from V and 2 bases from J, with 12 bases in between. Written as DNA, the CDR3 is TGTGCCAGCAGTGTGGGGACGACCGCCTACGAGCAGTACTTC. Protein product: CASSVGTTAYEQYF.

The chain combines TRBV30 with TRBJ1-2; D is perhaps TRBD1 (6 bases). V was shortened by 2 bases and J by 4 bases, with 11 bases between the two germline ends. CDR1 and CDR2 from the germline V gene are GTSNPN and SVGIG (reference sequence). The CDR3 extends over 13 amino acids. CDR3 sequence reads: CAWSPQGAYGYTF. CDR3 bases: TGTGCCTGGAGTCCACAGGGAGCCTATGGCTACACCTTC.